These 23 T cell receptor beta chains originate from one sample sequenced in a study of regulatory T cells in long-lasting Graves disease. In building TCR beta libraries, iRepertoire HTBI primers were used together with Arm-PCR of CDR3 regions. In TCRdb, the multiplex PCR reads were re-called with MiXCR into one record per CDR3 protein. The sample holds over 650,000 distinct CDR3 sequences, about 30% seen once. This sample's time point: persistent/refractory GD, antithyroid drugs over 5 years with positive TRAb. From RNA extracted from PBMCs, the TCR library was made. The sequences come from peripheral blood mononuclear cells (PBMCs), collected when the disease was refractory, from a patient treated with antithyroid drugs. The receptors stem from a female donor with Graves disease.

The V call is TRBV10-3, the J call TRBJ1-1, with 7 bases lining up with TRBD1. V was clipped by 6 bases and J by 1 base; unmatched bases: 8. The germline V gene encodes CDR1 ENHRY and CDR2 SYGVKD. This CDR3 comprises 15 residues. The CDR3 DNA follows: TGTGCCATCAGGACAGGGTTAAAGCGGAACACTGAAGCTTTCTTT. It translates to CAIRTGLKRNTEAFF.

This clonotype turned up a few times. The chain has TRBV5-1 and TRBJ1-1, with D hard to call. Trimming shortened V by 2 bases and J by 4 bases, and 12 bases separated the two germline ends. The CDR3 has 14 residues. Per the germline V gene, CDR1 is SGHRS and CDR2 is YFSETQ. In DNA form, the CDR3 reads TGCGCCAGCAGCTTTAGAGGGAGTGGCACTGAAGCTTTCTTT. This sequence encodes CASSFRGSGTEAFF.

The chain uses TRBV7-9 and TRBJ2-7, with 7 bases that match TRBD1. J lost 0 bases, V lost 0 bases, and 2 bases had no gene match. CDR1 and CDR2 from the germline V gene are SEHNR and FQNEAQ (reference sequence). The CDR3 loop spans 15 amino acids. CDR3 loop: CASSLAGQPSYEQYF. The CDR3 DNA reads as TGTGCCAGCAGCTTAGCGGGACAGCCCTCCTACGAGCAGTACTTC.

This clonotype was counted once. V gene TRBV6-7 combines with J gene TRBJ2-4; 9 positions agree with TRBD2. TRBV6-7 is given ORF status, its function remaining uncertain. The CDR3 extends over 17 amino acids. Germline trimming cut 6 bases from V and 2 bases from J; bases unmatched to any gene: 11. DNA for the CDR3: TGTGCCAGCAGCTCCCAGGCGCTAGCGGGAACCAAAAACATTCAGTACTTC. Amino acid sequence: CASSSQALAGTKNIQYF.

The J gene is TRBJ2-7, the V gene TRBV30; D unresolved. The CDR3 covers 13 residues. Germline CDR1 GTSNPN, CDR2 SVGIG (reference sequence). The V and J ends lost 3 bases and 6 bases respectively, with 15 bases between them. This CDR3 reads CAWRSEILLEQYF. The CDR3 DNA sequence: TGTGCCTGGAGATCCGAAATCCTCCTCGAGCAGTACTTC.

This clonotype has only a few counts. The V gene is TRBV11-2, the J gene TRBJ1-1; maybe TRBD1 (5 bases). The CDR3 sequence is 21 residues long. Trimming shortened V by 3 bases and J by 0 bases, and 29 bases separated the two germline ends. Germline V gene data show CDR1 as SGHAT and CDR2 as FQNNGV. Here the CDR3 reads CASSFRLRDPAPTLMNTEAFF. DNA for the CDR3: TGTGCCAGCAGCTTCCGTTTACGGGACCCCGCGCCTACCTTAATGAACACTGAAGCTTTCTTT.

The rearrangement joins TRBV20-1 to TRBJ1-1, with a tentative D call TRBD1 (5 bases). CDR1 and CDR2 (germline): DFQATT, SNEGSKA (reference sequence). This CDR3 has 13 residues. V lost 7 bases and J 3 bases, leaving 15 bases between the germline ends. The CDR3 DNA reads TGCAGTGTCCTGACAGTTACGGACACTGAAGCTTTCTTT. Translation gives CSVLTVTDTEAFF.

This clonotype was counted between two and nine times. The CDR3 sequence is CASSFGGPHNEQFF. The CDR3 bases are TGTGCCAGCAGTTTCGGAGGGCCCCACAATGAGCAGTTCTTC. The chain is built from TRBV12-3 or TRBV12-4 and TRBJ2-1, with D perhaps matching TRBD2 (6 bases). With 3 bases removed from V and 5 bases from J, the gap between germline ends came to 11 bases. The CDR3 runs to 14 residues.

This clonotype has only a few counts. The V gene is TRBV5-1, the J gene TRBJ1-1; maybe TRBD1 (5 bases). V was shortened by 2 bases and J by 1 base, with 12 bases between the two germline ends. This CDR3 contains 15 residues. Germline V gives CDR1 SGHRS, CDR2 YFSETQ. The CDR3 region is CASSLEWGRNTEAFF. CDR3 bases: TGCGCCAGCAGCTTAGAATGGGGCCGGAACACTGAAGCTTTCTTT.

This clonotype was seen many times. The CDR3 DNA follows: TGTGCCAGCACTGGGAGGAGCAATCAGCCCCAGCATTTT. Amino acid sequence: CASTGRSNQPQHF. The rearrangement joins TRBV2 to TRBJ1-5; no definite D call. Trimming left V 7 bases short and J 1 base short, with 8 bases between. This CDR3 comprises 13 residues. The V gene's germline CDR1 is SNHLY and CDR2 FYNNEI.

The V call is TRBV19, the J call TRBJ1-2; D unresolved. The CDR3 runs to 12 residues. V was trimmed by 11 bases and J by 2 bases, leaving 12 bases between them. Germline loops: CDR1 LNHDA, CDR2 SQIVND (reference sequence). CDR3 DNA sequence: TGTGCCGCCCAGGACGGGAACTATGGCTACACCTTC. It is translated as CAAQDGNYGYTF.

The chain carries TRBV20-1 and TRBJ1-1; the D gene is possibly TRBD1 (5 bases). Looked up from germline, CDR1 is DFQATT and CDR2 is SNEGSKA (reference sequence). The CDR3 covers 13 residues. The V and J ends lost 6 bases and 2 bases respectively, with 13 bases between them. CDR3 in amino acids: CSAPAQGNTEAFF. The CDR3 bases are TGCAGTGCCCCGGCGCAGGGAAACACTGAAGCTTTCTTT.

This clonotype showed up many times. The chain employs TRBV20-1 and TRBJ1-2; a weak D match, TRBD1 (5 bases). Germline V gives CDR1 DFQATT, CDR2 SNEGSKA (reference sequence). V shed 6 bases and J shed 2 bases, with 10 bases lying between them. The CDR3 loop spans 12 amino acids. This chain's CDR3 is CSALRDNYGYTF. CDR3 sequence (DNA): TGCAGTGCCCTCCGGGACAACTATGGCTACACCTTC.

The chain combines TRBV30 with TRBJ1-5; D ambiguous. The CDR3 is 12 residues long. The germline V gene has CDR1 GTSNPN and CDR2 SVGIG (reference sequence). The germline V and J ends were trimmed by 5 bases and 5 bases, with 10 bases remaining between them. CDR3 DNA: TGTGCCTGGGGACGGGATGATCAGCCCCAGCATTTT. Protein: CAWGRDDQPQHF.

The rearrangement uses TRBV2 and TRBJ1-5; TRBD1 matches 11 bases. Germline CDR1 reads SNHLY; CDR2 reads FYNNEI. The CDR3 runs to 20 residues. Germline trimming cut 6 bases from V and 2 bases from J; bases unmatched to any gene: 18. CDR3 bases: TGTGCCAGCAGCTTGGGCCCCGGGACAGGGGGTTTACCTGGCAATCAGCCCCAGCATTTT. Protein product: CASSLGPGTGGLPGNQPQHF.

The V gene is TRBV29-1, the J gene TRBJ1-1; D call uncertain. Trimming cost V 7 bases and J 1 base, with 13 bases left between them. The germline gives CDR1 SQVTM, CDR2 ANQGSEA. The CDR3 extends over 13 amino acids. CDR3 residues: CSAVKRENTEAFF. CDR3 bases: TGCAGCGCCGTTAAGAGGGAGAACACTGAAGCTTTCTTT.

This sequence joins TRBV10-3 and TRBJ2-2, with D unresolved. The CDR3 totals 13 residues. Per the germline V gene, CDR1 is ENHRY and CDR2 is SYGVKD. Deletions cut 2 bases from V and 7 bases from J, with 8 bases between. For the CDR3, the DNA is TGTGCCATCAGTGAGCAATTCGGCGGGGAGCTGTTTTTT. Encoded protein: CAISEQFGGELFF.

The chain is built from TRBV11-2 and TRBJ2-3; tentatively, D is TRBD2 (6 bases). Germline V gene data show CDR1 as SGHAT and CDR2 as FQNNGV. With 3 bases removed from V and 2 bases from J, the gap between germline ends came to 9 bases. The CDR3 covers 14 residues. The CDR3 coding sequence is TGTGCCAGCAGCTTGCGGGGTTACACAGATACGCAGTATTTT. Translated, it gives CASSLRGYTDTQYF. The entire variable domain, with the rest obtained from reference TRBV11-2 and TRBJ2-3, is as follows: EAGVAQSPRYKIIEKRQSVAFWCNPISGHATLYWYQQILGQGPKLLIQFQNNGVVDDSQLPKDRFSAERLKGVDSTLKIQPAKLEDSAVYLCASSLRGYTDTQYFGPGTRLTVL.

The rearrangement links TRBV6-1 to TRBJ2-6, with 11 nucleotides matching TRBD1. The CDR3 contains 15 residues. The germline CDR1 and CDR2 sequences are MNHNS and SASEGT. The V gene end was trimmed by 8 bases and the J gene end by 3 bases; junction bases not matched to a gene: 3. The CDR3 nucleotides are TGTGCCAGCGGACAGGGGGCGAGTGGGGCCAACGTCCTGACTTTC. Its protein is CASGQGASGANVLTF.

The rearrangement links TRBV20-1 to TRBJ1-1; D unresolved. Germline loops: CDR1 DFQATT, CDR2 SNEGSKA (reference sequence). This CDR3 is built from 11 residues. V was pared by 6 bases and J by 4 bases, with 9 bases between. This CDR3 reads CSAPVSTEAFF. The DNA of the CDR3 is TGCAGTGCCCCCGTAAGCACTGAAGCTTTCTTT.

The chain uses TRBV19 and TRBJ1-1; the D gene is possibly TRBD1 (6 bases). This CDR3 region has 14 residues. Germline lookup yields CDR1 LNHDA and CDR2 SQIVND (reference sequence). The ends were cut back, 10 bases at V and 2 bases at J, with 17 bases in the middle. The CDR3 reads CAISPTGINTEAFF. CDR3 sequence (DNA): TGTGCCATCAGCCCGACAGGCATAAACACTGAAGCTTTCTTT.

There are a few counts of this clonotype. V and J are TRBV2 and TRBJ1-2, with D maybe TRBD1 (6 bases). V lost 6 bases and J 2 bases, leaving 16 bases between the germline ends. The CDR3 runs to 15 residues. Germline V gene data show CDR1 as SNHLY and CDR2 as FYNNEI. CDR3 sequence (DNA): TGTGCCAGCAGCAGGGGAGGGCAGGCCAACTATGGCTACACCTTC. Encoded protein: CASSRGGQANYGYTF.

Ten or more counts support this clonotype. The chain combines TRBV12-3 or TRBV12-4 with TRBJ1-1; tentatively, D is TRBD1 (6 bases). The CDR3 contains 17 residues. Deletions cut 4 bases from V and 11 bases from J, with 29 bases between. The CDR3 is CASSSNPGAGDGLWAFF. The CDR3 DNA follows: TGTGCCAGCAGTTCTAACCCGGGGGCAGGGGATGGCCTTTGGGCTTTCTTT.